Listed here is a single T cell receptor (beta chain). This specimen belongs to a study of cytomegalovirus exposure and HLA in healthy donors. CDR1 is MNHEY, CDR2 SVGAGI, per germline. The CDR3 extends over 15 amino acids. The germline V and J ends were trimmed by 0 bases and 7 bases, with 13 bases remaining between them. Clones were sequenced by immunoSEQ multiplex PCR, and TCRdb holds only the in-frame ones, with some missing. The sample includes about 130,000 clones, about 96% of them seen just once. V usage is TRBV6-5 and J usage is TRBJ1-5; the D is unclear. The source is a young man in good health and CMV-seronegative. Sequencing used PBMCs. CDR3 residues: CASSYSRKGGQPQHF. CDR3 sequence (DNA): TGTGCCAGCAGTTACTCGCGTAAGGGCGGGCAGCCCCAGCATTTT.